This T cell receptor beta chain derives from a study of cytomegalovirus exposure and HLA in healthy donors. Overall study findings and caveats: The classifier was said to identify cytomegalovirus status with high specificity and sensitivity.

The donors were members of the validation cohort comprising approximately 120 subjects, separate from the roughly 680-subject first cohort. Clones were sequenced by immunoSEQ multiplex PCR, and TCRdb holds only the in-frame ones, with some missing. The sample shows about 65,000 clones, just over 90% of them seen only once. CDR1 MGHRA and CDR2 YSYEKL come from the germline V gene. The CDR3 runs 17 residues. To note about this clone: Antigen: not known. A read error may produce the germline difference seen at one junction end. Different DNA sequences within this sample yield the same CDR3.

Specimen: PBMCs. The chain has TRBV4-1 and TRBJ1-1; D gene unclear. This receptor was taken from a woman aged 18-29 years in good health and CMV-seronegative. The CDR3 protein is CASSQEPGYLLNTEAFF. In DNA, the CDR3 is TGCGCCAGCAGCCAAGAACCAGGCTACCTCCTGAATACTGAAGCTTTCTTT.